This T cell receptor (beta chain) comes out of a study of cytomegalovirus exposure and HLA in healthy donors. Amplification used 60 Vbeta primers and 13 Jbeta primers. Data came from immunoSEQ multiplex PCR; TCRdb stores just in-frame clones and leaves some out. The sample table sets out under 200,000 clones. Germline CDR1 KGHSH, CDR2 LQKENI. CDR3 size: 16 residues. Trimming removed 3 bases from V and 8 bases from J; junction bases left unmatched: 10. The rearrangement uses TRBV18 and TRBJ1-4, with 9 bases that match TRBD1. The TCR sequence derives from a man aged 25-40 years in good health and CMV-seronegative. Specimen: PBMCs. Here the CDR3 reads CASSPRPGQGREKLFF. The CDR3 region has the DNA TGTGCCAGCTCACCCAGACCGGGACAGGGACGCGAAAAACTGTTTTTT.